This entry lists 20 T cell receptor beta chains sequenced from one sample in a study of vaccination effects on CD4 cells after COVID-19. Following 10 days of culture, CD4+ T cells were isolated. The vaccine given was either BNT162b2 or mRNA-1273, in two doses. Sequencing was performed with immunoSEQ multiplex PCR; in TCRdb, only in-frame clones are kept and a portion is missing. The data contain 25,000 to 35,000 clones, roughly 74% of them seen just once; the ten biggest clones take up around 14%. Antigens for these TCRs are unknown. This material consisted of CD4+ T cells from PBMCs cultured without peptide, taken after COVID-19 vaccination. These receptors were collected from a human donor who received a COVID-19 vaccine.

The gene calls are TRBV29-1 and TRBJ1-5; no reliable D call. Germline V CDR1 and CDR2: SQVTM, ANQGSEA. V lost 5 bases and J lost 5, with 13 bases in between. The CDR3 consists of 13 residues. CDR3 DNA: TGCAGCGTTCGGGTGGAGAGGGATCAGCCCCAGCATTTT. Translated: CSVRVERDQPQHF.

The chain has TRBV3-1 (or the pseudogene TRBV3-2) and TRBJ2-7, with no clear D. The V gene's germline CDR1 is LGHDT and CDR2 YNNKEL (reference sequence). The V end lost 6 bases, the J end lost 0 bases, and 12 bases lay between the germline ends. The CDR3 is 14 amino acids. The CDR3 loop reads CASRKGYNSYEQYF. Written as DNA, the CDR3 is TGTGCCAGCAGGAAAGGGTACAACTCCTACGAGCAGTACTTC.

This clone was found once. This chain joins TRBV5-4 and TRBJ2-7; 8 nucleotides align to TRBD2. CDR3 length: 16 residues. CDR1 is SGHNT and CDR2 is YYREEE in the germline V gene (reference sequence). The junction had 12 bases not matched to a gene; V was cut back by 4 bases and J by 3 bases. CDR3 DNA sequence: TGTGCCAGCAGCGCCGGCGGGAGCGGGGGTTACTACGAGCAGTACTTC. Translating gives CASSAGGSGGYYEQYF.

J is TRBJ2-3 and V is TRBV5-1, with a tentative D call TRBD1 (6 bases). The CDR3 covers 16 residues. The germline CDR1 and CDR2 sequences are SGHRS and YFSETQ. V lost 5 bases and J lost 1, with 17 bases in between. In DNA form, the CDR3 reads TGCGCCAGCAGACCCGGACAGAGGGCCCGCACAGATACGCAGTATTTT. It specifies CASRPGQRARTDTQYF.

This chain joins TRBV4-1 and TRBJ2-2; D might be TRBD1 (5 bases). V lost 4 bases to trimming and J lost 3 bases, with 6 bases between them. The CDR3 is made up of 13 amino acids. Germline V gene data show CDR1 as MGHRA and CDR2 as YSYEKL. The CDR3 region is CASSPRDTGELFF. CDR3 sequence (DNA): TGCGCCAGCAGCCCCAGGGACACCGGGGAGCTGTTTTTT.

The V gene is TRBV5-1, the J gene TRBJ2-1; 11 bases line up with TRBD2. In germline, CDR1 is SGHRS, CDR2 YFSETQ. The CDR3 runs to 17 residues. V lost 7 bases, J lost 1 base, and 10 bases stayed unmatched. The CDR3 region is CASQKTSGAKSYNEQFF. CDR3 coding DNA: TGCGCCAGCCAAAAGACTAGCGGGGCTAAGTCCTACAATGAGCAGTTCTTC. Looking up the rest from reference TRBV5-1 and TRBJ2-1 gives the full variable domain: KAGVTQTPRYLIKTRGQQVTLSCSPISGHRSVSWYQQTPGQGLQFLFEYFSETQRNKGNFPGRFSGRQFSNSRSEMNVSTLELGDSALYLCASQKTSGAKSYNEQFFGPGTRLTVL.

The chain is built from TRBV7-2 and TRBJ1-6, with 7 bases matching TRBD1. The CDR3 runs to 15 residues. CDR1 and CDR2 from the germline V gene are SGHTA and FQGNSA. V shed 1 base, J shed 10 bases, and the junction held 7 bases outside the gene matches. The CDR3 DNA reads TGTGCCAGCAGCTTAGGGACAGGCTCTGAATCACCCCTCCACTTT. Translated: CASSLGTGSESPLHF.

The rearrangement uses TRBV7-2 and TRBJ1-2; 9 bases agree with TRBD1. Trimming cost V 8 bases and J 4 bases; bases outside gene matches: 8. Germline CDR1 SGHTA, CDR2 FQGNSA. The CDR3 has 14 residues. CDR3 sequence reads: CASAADRGGYGYTF. The CDR3 DNA is TGTGCCAGCGCCGCGGACAGGGGAGGCTATGGCTACACCTTC. Based on the CDR3 plus reference TRBV7-2 and TRBJ1-2, the full variable domain is GAGVSQSPSNKVTEKGKDVELRCDPISGHTALYWYRQSLGQGLEFLIYFQGNSAPDKSGLPSDRFSAERTGGSVSTLTIQRTQQEDSAVYLCASAADRGGYGYTFGSGTRLTVV.

V is TRBV14 and J is TRBJ1-1; D not resolved. The germline V gene has CDR1 SGHDN and CDR2 FVKESK. This CDR3 region has 16 residues. Trimming removed 5 bases from V and 10 bases from J, with 26 bases in between. The CDR3 is CASSFHPFSPVEGAFF. CDR3 in DNA: TGTGCCAGCAGCTTCCATCCCTTCAGCCCCGTTGAAGGAGCTTTCTTT.

CDR3 nucleotides: TGCAGCGTCATACCTGGGACAGGGGTGAGGGAGCCCCAGCATTTT. Translating it yields CSVIPGTGVREPQHF. The J gene is TRBJ1-5, the V gene TRBV29-1, with 10 bases matching TRBD1. There are 15 residues in the CDR3. Germline-derived CDR1 and CDR2 are SQVTM and ANQGSEA. J lost 8 bases, V lost 6 bases, and 13 bases had no gene match.

Here the CDR3 DNA reads TGTGCCTGCAATTGGGTTCGGGGATACGAGCAGTACTTC. It translates to CACNWVRGYEQYF. The V gene is TRBV30, the J gene TRBJ2-7, with D possibly matching TRBD2 (5 bases). The CDR3 loop spans 13 amino acids. V dropped 6 bases and J dropped 4 bases, with 16 bases sitting between them. Germline values: CDR1 GTSNPN, CDR2 SVGIG (reference sequence).

This rearrangement joins TRBV6-5 to TRBJ1-1; the match to TRBD1 covers 7 bases. The germline gives CDR1 MNHEY, CDR2 SVGAGI. The CDR3 runs to 14 residues. The J segment lost 1 base and the V segment lost 7 bases, leaving 6 bases of the junction unmatched. The DNA of the CDR3 is TGTGCCAGCATCGACAGGGACAAGAACACTGAAGCTTTCTTT. Residues: CASIDRDKNTEAFF.

The chain carries TRBV3-1 (or the pseudogene TRBV3-2) and TRBJ2-6; D remains unclear. The length of the CDR3 is 18 residues. V lost 2 bases and J 0 bases, leaving 14 bases between the germline ends. Germline CDR1 LGHDT, CDR2 YNNKEL (reference sequence). CDR3 amino acids: CASSQLLGTSSGANVLTF. The CDR3, as DNA: TGTGCCAGCAGCCAACTTCTGGGAACAAGCTCTGGGGCCAACGTCCTGACTTTC.

This clone has just a few counts. The genes are TRBV5-4 and TRBJ2-2, with D maybe TRBD2 (6 bases). The CDR3 has 15 amino acids. V dropped 4 bases and J dropped 0 bases, with 10 bases sitting between them. Germline V lookup: CDR1 SGHNT, CDR2 YYREEE (reference sequence). CDR3 bases: TGTGCCAGCAGCCGGGACTCGACGAACACCGGGGAGCTGTTTTTT. Protein product: CASSRDSTNTGELFF.

This clone was recorded a few times. V and J are TRBV7-9 and TRBJ2-1, with 8 bases identical to TRBD2. J lost 0 bases, V lost 5 bases, and 9 bases had no gene match. This CDR3 spans 17 amino acids. CDR1 is SEHNR, CDR2 FQNEAQ, per germline (reference sequence). The DNA for the CDR3 is TGTGCCAGCAGCCCCGCGGGGGGACTCGGCTCCTACAATGAGCAGTTCTTC. It yields the protein CASSPAGGLGSYNEQFF.

The CDR3 here is CASSLGQGNSPLHF. The CDR3 DNA is TGTGCCAGCAGCTTGGGGCAGGGGAATTCACCCCTCCACTTT. The chain links TRBV5-8 to TRBJ1-6, with D perhaps TRBD1 (6 bases). CDR1 SGHTS and CDR2 YDEGEE come from the germline V gene. V was cut by 0 bases and J by 7 bases, with 8 bases left in between. There are 14 residues in the CDR3.

The DNA of the CDR3 is TGTGCCTGGAGTATCACCTGGGGGTTTCCCTCTGGAAACACCATATATTTT. Encoded protein: CAWSITWGFPSGNTIYF. The chain is built from TRBV30 and TRBJ1-3; weak D call: TRBD1 (5 bases). Germline V gene lookup returns CDR1 GTSNPN and CDR2 SVGIG (reference sequence). The CDR3 has 17 residues. The V end was cut by 2 bases, the J end by 0 bases, with 17 bases between.

This chain's CDR3 is CASSFRGLNTDTQYF. The CDR3 DNA is TGCGCCAGCAGCTTTAGGGGCCTGAACACAGATACGCAGTATTTT. J is TRBJ2-3 and V is TRBV5-1; perhaps TRBD1 as D (5 bases). The V end was cut by 2 bases, the J end by 2 bases, with 12 bases between. The length of the CDR3 is 15 residues. CDR1 and CDR2 from the germline V gene are SGHRS and YFSETQ.

This chain joins TRBV4-3 and TRBJ2-2; D not resolved. Germline V gene lookup returns CDR1 LGHNA and CDR2 YSLEER. The CDR3 loop spans 15 amino acids. V lost 2 bases and J 3 bases, leaving 10 bases between the germline ends. CDR3 sequence reads: CASSQRATYTGELFF. CDR3 nucleotide sequence: TGCGCCAGCAGCCAACGGGCCACCTACACCGGGGAGCTGTTTTTT.

The table lists this clone with a few counts. V usage is TRBV3-1 (or the pseudogene TRBV3-2) and J usage is TRBJ1-6; 7 nucleotides line up with TRBD1. The CDR3 covers 14 residues. The V segment lost 2 bases and the J segment 6 bases; nucleotides outside the gene matches: 1. Germline CDR1 and CDR2: LGHDT and YNNKEL (reference sequence). In nucleotides, the CDR3 is TGTGCCAGCAGCCAAAGACAGGGTAATTCACCCCTCCACTTT. Translation gives CASSQRQGNSPLHF.